This TCR beta chain comes out of a study of identifying expanded T cells in peripheral blood. Healthy donors had no documented immune events, such as infections, while sampled. Sequenced by immunoSEQ multiplex PCR; TCRdb stores in-frame clones only, minus some. The top ten clones hold less than 6% of a sample with about 86,000 clones, around 90% of them seen once. Worth noting for this clone: Its antigen is still unknown.

Findings of the study overall: Clone count variance between roughly 2-week samples rose with total template count. About 1.3 clones differed between technical replicates, versus approximately 16 and 19 over time.

The CDR3 runs to 14 residues. Germline V gene data show CDR1 as SGHNT and CDR2 as YYREEE (reference sequence). V was cut by 8 bases and J by 3 bases, with 17 bases left in between. Sequencing input: blood. This sequence was found in a person aged 18 to 75 in good health. The chain couples TRBV5-4 to TRBJ1-1; weak D call: TRBD1 (5 bases). The CDR3 sequence: CASGRDGQDTEAFF. CDR3 nucleotides: TGTGCCAGTGGGAGGGACGGACAAGACACTGAAGCTTTCTTT.